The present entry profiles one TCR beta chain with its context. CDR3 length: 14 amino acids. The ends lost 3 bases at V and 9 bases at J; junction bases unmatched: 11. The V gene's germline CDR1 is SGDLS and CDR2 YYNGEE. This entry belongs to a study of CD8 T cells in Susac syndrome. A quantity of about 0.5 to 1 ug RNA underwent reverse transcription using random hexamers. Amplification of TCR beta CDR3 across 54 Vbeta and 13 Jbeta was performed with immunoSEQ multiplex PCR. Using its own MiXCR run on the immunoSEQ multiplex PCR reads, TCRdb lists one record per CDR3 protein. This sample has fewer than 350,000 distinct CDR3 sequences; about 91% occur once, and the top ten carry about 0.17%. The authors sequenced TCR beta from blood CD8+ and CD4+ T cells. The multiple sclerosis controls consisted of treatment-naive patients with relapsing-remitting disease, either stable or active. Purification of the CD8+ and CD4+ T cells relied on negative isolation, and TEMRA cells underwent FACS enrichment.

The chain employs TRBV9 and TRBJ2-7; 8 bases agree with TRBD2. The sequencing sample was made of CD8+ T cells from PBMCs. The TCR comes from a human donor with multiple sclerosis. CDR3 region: CASSEGTSGLVQYF. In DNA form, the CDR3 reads TGTGCCAGCAGCGAGGGGACTAGTGGGTTGGTGCAGTACTTC.